This T cell receptor (beta chain) was sequenced for a study of a mutant IDH1 vaccine in newly diagnosed glioma. With respect to this clone: What it recognizes is unknown.

Only in-frame clones appear in the TCRdb table, and some are missing; sequencing was by immunoSEQ multiplex PCR. This sample has roughly 38,000 clones, with 80% to 90% found just once. The V end lost 3 bases, the J end lost 4 bases, and 12 bases lay between the germline ends. CDR1 and CDR2 (germline): LGHNA, YSLEER. This CDR3 region has 14 residues. Documented time point: week 35, safety follow-up. One vaccine dose held 300 ug of mutant IDH1 20-mer peptide and came with topical imiquimod. This sample comprised PBMCs, obtained from a glioma patient whose treatment included an IDH1 peptide vaccine. This sequence joins TRBV4-3 and TRBJ2-5, with a tentative D call TRBD2 (6 bases). This clonotype originated in a man between 40 and 49 years old with glioma. The CDR3 loop reads CASSHEMEGETQYF. Written as DNA, the CDR3 is TGCGCCAGCAGCCACGAGATGGAGGGAGAGACCCAGTACTTC.